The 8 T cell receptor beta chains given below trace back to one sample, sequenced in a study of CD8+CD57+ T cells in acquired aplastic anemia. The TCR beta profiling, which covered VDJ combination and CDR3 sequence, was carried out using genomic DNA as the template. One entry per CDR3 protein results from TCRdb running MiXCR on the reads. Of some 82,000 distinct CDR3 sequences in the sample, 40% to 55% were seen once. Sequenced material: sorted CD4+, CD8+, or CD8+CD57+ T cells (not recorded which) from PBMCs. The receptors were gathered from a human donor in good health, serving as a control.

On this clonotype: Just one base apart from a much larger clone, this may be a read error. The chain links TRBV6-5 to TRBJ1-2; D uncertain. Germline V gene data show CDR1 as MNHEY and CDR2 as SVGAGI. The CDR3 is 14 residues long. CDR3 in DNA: TGTGCCAGCAGTTACTCAGAACAACACTATGGCTACGCCTTC. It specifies CASSYSEQHYGYAF.

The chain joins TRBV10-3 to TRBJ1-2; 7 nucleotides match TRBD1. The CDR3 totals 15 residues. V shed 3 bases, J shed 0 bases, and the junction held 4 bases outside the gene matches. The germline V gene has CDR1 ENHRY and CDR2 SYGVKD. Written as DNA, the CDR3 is TGTGCCATCAGTGATACGACAGGGCCTAACTATGGCTACACCTTC. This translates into CAISDTTGPNYGYTF.

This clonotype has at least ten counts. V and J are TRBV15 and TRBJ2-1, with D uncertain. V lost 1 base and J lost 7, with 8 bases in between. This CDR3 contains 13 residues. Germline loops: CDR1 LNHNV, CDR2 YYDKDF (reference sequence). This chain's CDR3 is CATSRAGTNEQFF. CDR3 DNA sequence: TGTGCCACCAGCAGAGCTGGAACGAATGAGCAGTTCTTC.

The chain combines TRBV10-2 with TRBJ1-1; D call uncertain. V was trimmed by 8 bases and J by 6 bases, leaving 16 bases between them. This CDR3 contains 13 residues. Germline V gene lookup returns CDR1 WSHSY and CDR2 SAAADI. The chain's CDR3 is CASQITELAEAFF. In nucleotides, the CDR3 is TGCGCCAGCCAGATTACGGAGTTGGCTGAAGCTTTCTTT.

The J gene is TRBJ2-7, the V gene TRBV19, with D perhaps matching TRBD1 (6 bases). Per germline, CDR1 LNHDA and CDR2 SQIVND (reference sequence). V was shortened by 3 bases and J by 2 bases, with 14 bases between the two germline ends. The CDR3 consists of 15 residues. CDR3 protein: CASSISPGDAYEQYF. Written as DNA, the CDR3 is TGTGCCAGTAGTATCAGTCCAGGGGACGCCTACGAGCAGTACTTC. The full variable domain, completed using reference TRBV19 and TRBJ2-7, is DGGITQSPKYLFRKEGQNVTLSCEQNLNHDAMYWYRQDPGQGLRLIYYSQIVNDFQKGDIAEGYSVSREKKESFPLTVTSAQKNPTAFYLCASSISPGDAYEQYFGPGTRLTVT.

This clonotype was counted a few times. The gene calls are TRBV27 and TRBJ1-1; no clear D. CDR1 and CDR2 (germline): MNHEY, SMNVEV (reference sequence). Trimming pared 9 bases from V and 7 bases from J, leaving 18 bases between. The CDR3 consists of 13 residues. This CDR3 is CASSQFGRLEAFF. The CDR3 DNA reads TGTGCCAGTAGCCAATTTGGACGGCTTGAAGCTTTCTTT.

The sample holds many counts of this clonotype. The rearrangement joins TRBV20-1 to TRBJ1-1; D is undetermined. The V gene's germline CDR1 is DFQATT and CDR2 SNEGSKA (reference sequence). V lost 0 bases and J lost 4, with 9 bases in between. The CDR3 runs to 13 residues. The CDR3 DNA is TGCAGTGCTAGAGATCAGGACCCCACTGAAGCTTTCTTT. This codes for CSARDQDPTEAFF.

This chain's CDR3 is CASSVLAGEAGELFF. The DNA of the CDR3 is TGTGCCAGCAGCGTACTAGCGGGGGAAGCCGGGGAGCTGTTTTTT. The chain recombines TRBV2 with TRBJ2-2; 11 bases agree with TRBD2. CDR1 and CDR2 (germline): SNHLY, FYNNEI. J was trimmed by 6 bases and V by 6 bases; bases with no gene match: 6. The CDR3 runs 15 residues.